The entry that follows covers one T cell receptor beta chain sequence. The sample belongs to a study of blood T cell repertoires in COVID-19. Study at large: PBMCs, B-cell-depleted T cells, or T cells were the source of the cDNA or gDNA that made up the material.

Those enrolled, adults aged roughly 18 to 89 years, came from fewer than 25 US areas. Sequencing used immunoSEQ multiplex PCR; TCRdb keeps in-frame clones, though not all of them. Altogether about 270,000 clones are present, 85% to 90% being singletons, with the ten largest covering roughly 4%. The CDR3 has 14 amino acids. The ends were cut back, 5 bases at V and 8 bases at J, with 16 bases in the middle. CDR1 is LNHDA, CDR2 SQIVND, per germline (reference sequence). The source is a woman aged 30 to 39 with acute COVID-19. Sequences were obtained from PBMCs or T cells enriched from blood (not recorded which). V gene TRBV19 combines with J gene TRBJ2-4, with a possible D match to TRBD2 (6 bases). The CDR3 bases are TGTGCCAGTAGTCCTGACAAAAGGAGGGACATTCAGTACTTC. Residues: CASSPDKRRDIQYF.